The rows below give T cell receptor beta chains drawn from one sample of a study of T cells after yellow fever vaccination. TCRdb re-derived calls from the 5' RACE reads in MiXCR, one entry per CDR3 protein. Found here are 200,000 to 250,000 distinct CDR3 sequences, under 3.5% of them singletons; the top ten hold 3.2%. The specimen was CD4+ T cells sorted from PBMCs, collected 10 days after the yellow fever booster vaccination. These receptors were obtained from a man in his late teens or twenties who received the YFV17D yellow fever vaccine. CDR3s include the opening cysteine and the closing phenylalanine or tryptophan. The order of the fields is clone size, V gene, D gene, J gene, CDR3 protein, CDR3 DNA. The D gene is left open where the match is weak. Clone size is not always given. Where it is, it says once, few, many or a class for expanded clones.

size: NA; V: TRBV20-1; D: TRBD1; J: TRBJ2-1; CDR3: CSARDPQGAYNEQFF; DNA: TGCAGTGCTAGAGACCCACAGGGGGCCTACAATGAGCAGTTCTTC
size: many; V: TRBV6-6; D: NA; J: TRBJ2-1; CDR3: CASIDGGPKHNEQFF; DNA: TGTGCCAGCATCGACGGGGGCCCGAAACACAATGAGCAGTTCTTC
size: NA; V: TRBV11-2; D: TRBD2; J: TRBJ2-1; CDR3: CASSPIRGEPYNEQIF; DNA: TGTGCCAGCAGCCCAATCCGGGGGGAACCTTACAATGAGCAGATCTTC
size: few; V: TRBV6-6; D: NA; J: TRBJ2-1; CDR3: CASSYSVGRAGTYNEQFF; DNA: TGTGCCAGCAGTTACTCGGTTGGCCGTGCAGGGACCTACAATGAGCAGTTCTTC
size: NA; V: TRBV27; D: TRBD1; J: TRBJ1-2; CDR3: CASSVPGQGHDGYTF; DNA: TGTGCCAGCAGTGTTCCGGGACAGGGGCACGATGGCTACACCTTC
size: many; V: TRBV5-1; D: NA; J: TRBJ1-5; CDR3: CASSLGLRNQPQHF; DNA: TGCGCCAGCAGCTTGGGTTTGCGCAATCAGCCCCAGCATTTT
size: many; V: TRBV4-2; D: NA; J: TRBJ2-3; CDR3: CASSQDRLASDTQYF; DNA: TGTGCCAGCAGCCAAGATAGGCTAGCGTCAGATACGCAGTATTTT
size: few; V: TRBV3-1; D: NA; J: TRBJ1-1; CDR3: CASSQTGTNTEAFF; DNA: TGTGCCAGCAGCCAAACAGGTACGAACACTGAAGCTTTCTTT
size: few; V: TRBV5-1; D: TRBD1; J: TRBJ1-2; CDR3: CASSLGQGSDGYTF; DNA: TGCGCCAGCAGCCTGGGACAGGGGAGCGATGGCTACACCTTC
size: NA; V: TRBV5-1; D: NA; J: TRBJ1-1; CDR3: CASSLTGKLNTEAFF; DNA: TGCGCCAGCAGCTTAACAGGGAAACTGAACACTGAAGCTTTCTTT
size: many; V: TRBV9; D: NA; J: TRBJ1-1; CDR3: CASSVALGTEAFF; DNA: TGTGCCAGCAGCGTAGCTTTGGGAACTGAAGCTTTCTTT
size: many; V: TRBV5-1; D: NA; J: TRBJ1-1; CDR3: CASSFSENTEAFF; DNA: TGCGCCAGCAGCTTTTCTGAGAACACTGAAGCTTTCTTT
size: many; V: TRBV11-2; D: NA; J: TRBJ2-3; CDR3: CASSLYADTQYF; DNA: TGTGCCAGCAGCTTATACGCAGATACGCAGTATTTT
size: few; V: TRBV6-6; D: TRBD1; J: TRBJ1-1; CDR3: CASSSTRGITEAFF; DNA: TGTGCCAGCAGCTCTACCAGGGGGATCACTGAAGCTTTCTTT
size: few; V: TRBV6-2/TRBV6-3; D: NA; J: TRBJ2-5; CDR3: CASSYFEGQETQYF; DNA: TGTGCCAGCAGTTACTTCGAGGGCCAAGAGACCCAGTACTTC
size: NA; V: TRBV4-2; D: NA; J: TRBJ1-2; CDR3: CARSRGRAPDYGYTF; DNA: TGTGCCCGCAGCCGGGGCAGGGCCCCCGACTATGGCTACACCTTC
size: many; V: TRBV6-5; D: TRBD1; J: TRBJ1-2; CDR3: CASSYSIGSQGDYGYTF; DNA: TGTGCCAGCAGTTACTCGATAGGTTCCCAGGGGGACTATGGCTACACCTTC